This TCR beta chain stems from a study of tissue T cells after allogeneic stem cell transplantation. Study-level background: Samples with visible lymphocytes on H&E were prioritized for sequencing. General study findings and limits: Anatomically similar tissues had similar TCR repertoires within each patient. Only a limited share of tissue TCRs appeared in blood or spleen.

Sequencing of TCRbeta CDR3 at survey depth gave sequences and template counts. The repertoire was sequenced with immunoSEQ multiplex PCR; TCRdb's copy has only in-frame clones and lacks some. The sample contains about 24,000 clones, 73% of which appear only once. Comments on this clone: Antigen specificity is unknown.

This CDR3 comprises 14 residues. Per germline, CDR1 MNHEY and CDR2 SVGAGI. Trimming took off 8 bases at V and 4 bases at J, with 14 bases between the two ends. The V and J genes are TRBV6-5 and TRBJ1-4; TRBD1 might be the D (6 bases). This specimen was tissue from the ileum, taken at autopsy. This TCR derives from a female donor at least 60 years old with lung cancer. The CDR3 sequence: CASRPDRVNEKLFF. The CDR3 DNA reads TGTGCCAGCCGCCCGGACAGAGTTAATGAAAAACTGTTTTTT.